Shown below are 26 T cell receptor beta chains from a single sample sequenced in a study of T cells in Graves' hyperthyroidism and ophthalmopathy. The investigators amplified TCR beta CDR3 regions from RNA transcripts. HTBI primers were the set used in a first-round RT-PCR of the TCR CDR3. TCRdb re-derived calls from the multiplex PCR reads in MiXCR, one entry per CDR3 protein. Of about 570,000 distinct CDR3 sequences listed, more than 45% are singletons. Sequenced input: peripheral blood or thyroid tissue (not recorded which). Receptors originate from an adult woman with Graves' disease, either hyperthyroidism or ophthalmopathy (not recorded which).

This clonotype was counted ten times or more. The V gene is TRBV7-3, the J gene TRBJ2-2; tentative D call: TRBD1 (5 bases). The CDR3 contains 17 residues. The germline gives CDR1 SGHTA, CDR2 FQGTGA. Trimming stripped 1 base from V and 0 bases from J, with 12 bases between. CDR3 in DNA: TGTGCCAGCAGCTTAAAGACGGACACATCGAACACCGGGGAGCTGTTTTTT. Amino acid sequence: CASSLKTDTSNTGELFF.

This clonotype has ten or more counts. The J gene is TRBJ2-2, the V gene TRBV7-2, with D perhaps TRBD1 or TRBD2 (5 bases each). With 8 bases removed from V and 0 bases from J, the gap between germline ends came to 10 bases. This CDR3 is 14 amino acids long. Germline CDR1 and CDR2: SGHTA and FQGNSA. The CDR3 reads CASQGPSNTGELFF. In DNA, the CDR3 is TGTGCCAGCCAGGGACCATCGAACACCGGGGAGCTGTTTTTT.

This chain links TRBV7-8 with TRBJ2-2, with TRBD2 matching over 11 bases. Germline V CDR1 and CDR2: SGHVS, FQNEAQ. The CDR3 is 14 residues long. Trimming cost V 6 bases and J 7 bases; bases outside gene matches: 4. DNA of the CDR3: TGTGCCAGCAGTAGCGGGACTAGCGGCGGGGAGCTGTTTTTT. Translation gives CASSSGTSGGELFF.

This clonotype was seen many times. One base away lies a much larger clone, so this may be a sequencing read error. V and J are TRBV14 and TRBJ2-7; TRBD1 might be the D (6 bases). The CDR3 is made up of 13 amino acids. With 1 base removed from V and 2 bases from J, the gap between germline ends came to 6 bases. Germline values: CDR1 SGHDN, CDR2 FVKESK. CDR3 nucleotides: TGTGCCAGCAGCCAAGGACAGGCCTACGAGCAGTACTTC. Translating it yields CASSQGQAYEQYF.

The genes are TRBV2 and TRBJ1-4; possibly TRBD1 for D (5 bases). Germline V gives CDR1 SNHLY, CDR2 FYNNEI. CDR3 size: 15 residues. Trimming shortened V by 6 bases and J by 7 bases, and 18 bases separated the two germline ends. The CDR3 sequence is CASRPSGIGGEKLFF. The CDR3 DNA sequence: TGTGCCAGCAGACCTAGCGGGATTGGGGGTGAAAAACTGTTTTTT.

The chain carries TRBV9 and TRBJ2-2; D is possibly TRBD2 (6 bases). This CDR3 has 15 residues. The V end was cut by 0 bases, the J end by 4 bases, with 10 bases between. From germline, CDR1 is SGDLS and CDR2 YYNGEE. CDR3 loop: CASSVAPAGTGELFF. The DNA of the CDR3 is TGTGCCAGCAGCGTAGCCCCAGCGGGCACCGGGGAGCTGTTTTTT.

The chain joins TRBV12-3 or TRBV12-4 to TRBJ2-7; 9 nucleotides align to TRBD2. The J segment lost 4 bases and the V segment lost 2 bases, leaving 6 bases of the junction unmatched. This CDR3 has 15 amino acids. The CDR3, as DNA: TGTGCCAGCAGTTTAATTAGCGGGAGTATTTACGAGCAGTACTTC. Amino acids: CASSLISGSIYEQYF.

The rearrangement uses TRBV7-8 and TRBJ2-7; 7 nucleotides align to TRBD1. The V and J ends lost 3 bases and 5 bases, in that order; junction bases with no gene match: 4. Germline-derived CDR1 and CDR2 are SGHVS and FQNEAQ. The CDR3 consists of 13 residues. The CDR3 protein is CASSLTGPHEQYF. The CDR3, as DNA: TGTGCCAGCAGCTTGACAGGGCCCCACGAGCAGTACTTC.

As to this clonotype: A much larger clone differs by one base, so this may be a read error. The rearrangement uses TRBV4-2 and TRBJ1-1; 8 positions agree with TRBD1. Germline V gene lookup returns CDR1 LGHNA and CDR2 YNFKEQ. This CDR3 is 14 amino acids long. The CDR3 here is CVSSPQGAQTEAFF. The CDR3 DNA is TGTGTCAGCAGCCCCCAGGGGGCTCAGACTGAAGCTTTCTTT.

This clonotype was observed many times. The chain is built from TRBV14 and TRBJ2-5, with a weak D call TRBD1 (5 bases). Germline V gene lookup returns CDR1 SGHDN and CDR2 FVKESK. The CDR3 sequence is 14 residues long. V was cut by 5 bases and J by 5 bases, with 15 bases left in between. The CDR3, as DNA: TGTGCCAGCAGCGGTGTGGTCCCAGGGGAGACCCAGTACTTC. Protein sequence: CASSGVVPGETQYF. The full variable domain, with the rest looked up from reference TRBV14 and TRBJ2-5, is EAGVTQFPSHSVIEKGQTVTLRCDPISGHDNLYWYRRVMGKEIKFLLHFVKESKQDESGMPNNRFLAERTGGTYSTLKVQPAELEDSGVYFCASSGVVPGETQYFGPGTRLLVL.

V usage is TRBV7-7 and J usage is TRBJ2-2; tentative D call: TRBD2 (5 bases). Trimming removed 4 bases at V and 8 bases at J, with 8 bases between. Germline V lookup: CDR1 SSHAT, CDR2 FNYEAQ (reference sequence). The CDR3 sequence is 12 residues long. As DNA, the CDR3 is TGTGCCAGCAGCTCGGACTTAGGGGAGCTGTTTTTT. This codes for CASSSDLGELFF.

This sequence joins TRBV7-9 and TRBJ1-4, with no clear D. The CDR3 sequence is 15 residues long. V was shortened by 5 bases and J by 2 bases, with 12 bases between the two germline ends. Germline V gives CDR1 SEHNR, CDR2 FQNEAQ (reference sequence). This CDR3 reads CASSRPGGTNEKLFF. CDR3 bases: TGTGCCAGCAGCCGCCCTGGCGGGACTAATGAAAAACTGTTTTTT.

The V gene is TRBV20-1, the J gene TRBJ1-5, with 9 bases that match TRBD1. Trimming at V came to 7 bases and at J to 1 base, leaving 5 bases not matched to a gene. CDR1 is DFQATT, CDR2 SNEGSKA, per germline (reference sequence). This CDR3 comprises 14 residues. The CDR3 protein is CSDTGTGSNQPQHF. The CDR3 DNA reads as TGCAGTGACACCGGGACAGGGAGCAATCAGCCCCAGCATTTT.

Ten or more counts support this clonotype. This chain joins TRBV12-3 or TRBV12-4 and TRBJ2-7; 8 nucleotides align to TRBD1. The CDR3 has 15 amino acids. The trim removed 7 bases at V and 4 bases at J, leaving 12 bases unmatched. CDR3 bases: TGTGCCAGCACCCATAGTGGGACAGGCAATTACGAGCAGTACTTC. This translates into CASTHSGTGNYEQYF.

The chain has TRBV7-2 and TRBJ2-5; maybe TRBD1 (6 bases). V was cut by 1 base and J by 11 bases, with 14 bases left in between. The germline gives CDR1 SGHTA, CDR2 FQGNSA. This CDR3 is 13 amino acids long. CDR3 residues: CASSLGEAGTQYF. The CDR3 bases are TGTGCCAGCAGCTTAGGGGAAGCTGGGACACAGTACTTC.

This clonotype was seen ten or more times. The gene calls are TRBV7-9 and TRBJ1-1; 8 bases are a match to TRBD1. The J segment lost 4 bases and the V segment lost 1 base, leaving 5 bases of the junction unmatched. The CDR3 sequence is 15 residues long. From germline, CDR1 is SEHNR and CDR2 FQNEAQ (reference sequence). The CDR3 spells CASSLGGQGGTEAFF. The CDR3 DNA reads TGTGCCAGCAGCTTAGGAGGACAGGGTGGCACTGAAGCTTTCTTT.

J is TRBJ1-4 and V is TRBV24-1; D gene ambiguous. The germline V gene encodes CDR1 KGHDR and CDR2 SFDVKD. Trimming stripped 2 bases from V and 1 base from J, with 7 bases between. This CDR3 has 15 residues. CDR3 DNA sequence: TGTGCCACCAGTGATTCTGAGGGAACTAATGAAAAACTGTTTTTT. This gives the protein CATSDSEGTNEKLFF.

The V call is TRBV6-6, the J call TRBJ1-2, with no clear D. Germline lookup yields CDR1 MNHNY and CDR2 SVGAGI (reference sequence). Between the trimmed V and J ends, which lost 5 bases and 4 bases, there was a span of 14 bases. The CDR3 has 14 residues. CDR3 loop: CASSRSSGSYGYTF. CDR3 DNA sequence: TGTGCCAGCAGTCGGTCTAGCGGGAGCTATGGCTACACCTTC.

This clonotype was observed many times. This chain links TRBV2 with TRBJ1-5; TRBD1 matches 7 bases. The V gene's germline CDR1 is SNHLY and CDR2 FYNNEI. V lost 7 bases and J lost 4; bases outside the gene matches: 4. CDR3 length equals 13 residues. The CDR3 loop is CASKGQNNQPQHF. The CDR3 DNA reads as TGTGCCAGCAAGGGACAGAATAATCAGCCCCAGCATTTT.

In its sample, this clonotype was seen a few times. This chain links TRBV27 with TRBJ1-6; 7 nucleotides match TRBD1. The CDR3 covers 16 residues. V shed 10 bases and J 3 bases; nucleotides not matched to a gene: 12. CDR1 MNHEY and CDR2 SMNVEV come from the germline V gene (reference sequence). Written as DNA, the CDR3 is TGTGCCACCAGACGACAGGGCGGGGTCTATAATTCACCCCTCCACTTT. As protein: CATRRQGGVYNSPLHF.

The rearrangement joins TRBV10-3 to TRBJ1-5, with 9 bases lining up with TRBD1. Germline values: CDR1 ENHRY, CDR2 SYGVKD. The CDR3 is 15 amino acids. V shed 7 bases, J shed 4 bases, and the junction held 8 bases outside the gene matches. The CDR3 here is CAIKRDREGNQPQHF. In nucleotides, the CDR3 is TGTGCCATCAAGAGGGACAGGGAGGGGAATCAGCCCCAGCATTTT.

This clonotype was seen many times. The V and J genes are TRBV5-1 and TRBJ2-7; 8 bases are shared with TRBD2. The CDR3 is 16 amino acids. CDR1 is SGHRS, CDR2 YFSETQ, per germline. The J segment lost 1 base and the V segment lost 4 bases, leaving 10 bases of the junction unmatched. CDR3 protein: CASSPGAGVGSYEQYF. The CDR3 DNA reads TGCGCCAGCAGCCCGGGAGCGGGAGTTGGTTCCTACGAGCAGTACTTC. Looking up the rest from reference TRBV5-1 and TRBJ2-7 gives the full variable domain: KAGVTQTPRYLIKTRGQQVTLSCSPISGHRSVSWYQQTPGQGLQFLFEYFSETQRNKGNFPGRFSGRQFSNSRSEMNVSTLELGDSALYLCASSPGAGVGSYEQYFGPGTRLTVT.

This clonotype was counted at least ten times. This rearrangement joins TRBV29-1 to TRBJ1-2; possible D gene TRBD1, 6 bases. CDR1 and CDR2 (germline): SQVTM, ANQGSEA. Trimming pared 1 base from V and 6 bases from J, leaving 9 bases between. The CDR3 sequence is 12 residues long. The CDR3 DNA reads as TGCAGCGTTGAAGCTGGGGGCAATGGCTACACCTTC. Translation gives CSVEAGGNGYTF.

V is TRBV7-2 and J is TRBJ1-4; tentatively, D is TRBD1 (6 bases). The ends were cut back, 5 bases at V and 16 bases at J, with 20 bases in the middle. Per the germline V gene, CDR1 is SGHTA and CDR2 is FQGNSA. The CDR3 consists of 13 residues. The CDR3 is CASSRIPTGEAFF. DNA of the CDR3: TGTGCCAGCAGCCGTATTCCGACAGGAGAGGCGTTTTTT.

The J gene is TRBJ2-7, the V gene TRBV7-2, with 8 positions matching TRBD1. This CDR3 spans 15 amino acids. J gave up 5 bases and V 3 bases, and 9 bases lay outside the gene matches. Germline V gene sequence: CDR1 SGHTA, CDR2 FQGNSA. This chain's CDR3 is CASSFTGDRFHEQYF. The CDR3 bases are TGTGCCAGCAGCTTCACTGGGGACAGGTTCCACGAGCAGTACTTC.

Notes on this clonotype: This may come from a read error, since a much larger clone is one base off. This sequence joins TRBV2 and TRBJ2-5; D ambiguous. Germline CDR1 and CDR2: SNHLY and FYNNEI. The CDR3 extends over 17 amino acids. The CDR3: CASSEIVLVPFQGTQYF. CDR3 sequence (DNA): TGTGCCAGCAGTGAAATCGTTCTTGTACCTTTCCAAGGGACCCAGTACTTC.